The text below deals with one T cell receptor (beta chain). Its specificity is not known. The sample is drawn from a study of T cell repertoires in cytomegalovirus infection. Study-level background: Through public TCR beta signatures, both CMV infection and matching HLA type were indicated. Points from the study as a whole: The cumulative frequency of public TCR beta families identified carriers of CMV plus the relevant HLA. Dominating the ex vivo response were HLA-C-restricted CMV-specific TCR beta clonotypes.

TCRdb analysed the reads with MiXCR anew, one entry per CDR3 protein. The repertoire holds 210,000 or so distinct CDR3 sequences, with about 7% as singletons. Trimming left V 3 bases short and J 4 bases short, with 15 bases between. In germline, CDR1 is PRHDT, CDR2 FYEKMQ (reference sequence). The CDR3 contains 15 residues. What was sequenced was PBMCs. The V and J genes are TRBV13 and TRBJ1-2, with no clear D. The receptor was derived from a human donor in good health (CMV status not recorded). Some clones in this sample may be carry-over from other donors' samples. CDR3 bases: TGTGCCAGCAGCTTGCCGCGCGGGAAGACCTATGGCTACACCTTC. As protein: CASSLPRGKTYGYTF.